The 18 T cell receptor beta chains reported below all come from one sample, sequenced in a study of OX40 agonist ivuxolimab in advanced cancers. TCRdb's copy holds only in-frame clones and misses some; the assay was immunoSEQ multiplex PCR. The sample has some 74,000 clones, around 86% seen once. The material sequenced was CD4+ or CD8+ T cells sorted from blood, taken in a trial of the OX40 agonist ivuxolimab. Receptor source: an adult with an advanced solid tumor such as melanoma, head and neck, liver or kidney cancer.

CDR3 DNA sequence: TGTGCCAGCAGCTTAGCGGGGACAGGGTTGGGGCACGAGCAGTACTTC. It translates to CASSLAGTGLGHEQYF. The chain is built from TRBV7-8 and TRBJ2-7; the match to TRBD1 covers 9 bases. The germline CDR1 and CDR2 sequences are SGHVS and FQNEAQ. Trimming took 0 bases from V and 5 from J; bases not matched to a gene: 8. The length of the CDR3 is 16 residues. Supplemented by reference TRBV7-8 and TRBJ2-7, the full variable domain reads GAGVSQSPRYKVAKRGQDVALRCDPISGHVSLFWYQQALGQGPEFLTYFQNEAQLDKSGLPSDRFFAERPEGSVSTLKIQRTQQEDSAVYLCASSLAGTGLGHEQYFGPGTRLTVT.

J is TRBJ1-1 and V is TRBV5-1; D is unresolved. V was clipped by 4 bases and J by 1 base, with 8 bases between them. The CDR3 is made up of 13 amino acids. Per germline, CDR1 SGHRS and CDR2 YFSETQ. The CDR3 here is CASSPDGNTEAFF. CDR3 DNA: TGCGCCAGCAGCCCGGACGGGAACACTGAAGCTTTCTTT.

This chain links TRBV7-2 with TRBJ1-5; the D gene is possibly TRBD1 (5 bases). Trimming stripped 2 bases from V and 11 bases from J, with 22 bases between. Germline loops: CDR1 SGHTA, CDR2 FQGNSA. This CDR3 has 16 amino acids. Here the CDR3 reads CASSLMGRTLKEAQHF. The CDR3 DNA follows: TGTGCCAGCAGCTTAATGGGACGGACCCTTAAGGAGGCCCAGCATTTT.

The CDR3 nucleotides are TGCGCCAGCAGCTTGGCCTCCGGGGGCTACGAGCAGTACTTC. Translation: CASSLASGGYEQYF. This rearrangement joins TRBV5-1 to TRBJ2-7; D is possibly TRBD2 (6 bases). The germline V gene encodes CDR1 SGHRS and CDR2 YFSETQ. With 0 bases removed from V and 3 bases from J, the gap between germline ends came to 10 bases. CDR3 length equals 14 residues.

The genes are TRBV9 and TRBJ2-3; TRBD1 might be the D (6 bases). V was cut by 4 bases and J by 6 bases, with 12 bases left in between. The CDR3 totals 13 residues. Germline V lookup: CDR1 SGDLS, CDR2 YYNGEE. CDR3 coding DNA: TGTGCCAGCAGCCTTGGGACAACCGATACGCAGTATTTT. It is translated as CASSLGTTDTQYF. Drawing the rest from reference TRBV9 and TRBJ2-3, the complete variable domain is DSGVTQTPKHLITATGQRVTLRCSPRSGDLSVYWYQQSLDQGLQFLIQYYNGEERAKGNILERFSAQQFPDLHSELNLSSLELGDSALYFCASSLGTTDTQYFGPGTRLTVL.

Only one count was recorded for this clone. This CDR3 reads CASSLGSSGATYNEQFF. The CDR3 bases are TGTGCCAGCAGCTTAGGCTCCTCCGGAGCCACCTACAATGAGCAGTTCTTC. The rearrangement uses TRBV7-8 and TRBJ2-1; D unclear. Germline V CDR1 and CDR2: SGHVS, FQNEAQ. V gave up 1 base and J gave up 2 bases, with 15 bases separating them. The CDR3 runs 17 residues.

This clone was seen just once. This chain links TRBV19 with TRBJ2-3; 7 nucleotides agree with TRBD2. V lost 5 bases and J lost 0; bases outside the gene matches: 8. The CDR3 is made up of 16 amino acids. Germline V gene sequence: CDR1 LNHDA, CDR2 SQIVND (reference sequence). DNA of the CDR3: TGTGCCAGTAGTCCAGGACTAGTACCAAGCACAGATACGCAGTATTTT. This gives the protein CASSPGLVPSTDTQYF.

V gene TRBV4-2 combines with J gene TRBJ2-1, with TRBD1 as a possible D gene (5 bases). Germline CDR1 reads LGHNA; CDR2 reads YNFKEQ. The CDR3 totals 15 residues. Trimming shortened V by 3 bases and J by 4 bases, and 13 bases separated the two germline ends. CDR3 sequence (DNA): TGTGCCAGCAGCCACCAGGGTGGTGTATACAATGAGCAGTTCTTC. This codes for CASSHQGGVYNEQFF.

This chain links TRBV7-3 with TRBJ1-3; D is ambiguous. This CDR3 has 15 amino acids. Trimming took off 2 bases at V and 2 bases at J, with 10 bases between the two ends. Per germline, CDR1 SGHTA and CDR2 FQGTGA. The CDR3: CASSLYPGPGNTIYF. The CDR3 DNA reads as TGTGCCAGCAGCTTATACCCCGGCCCTGGAAACACCATATATTTT.

This clone occurred a few times. The chain links TRBV5-1 to TRBJ1-5; D might be TRBD1 (6 bases). The V gene's germline CDR1 is SGHRS and CDR2 YFSETQ. The CDR3 covers 13 residues. The V end lost 2 bases, the J end lost 7 bases, and 10 bases lay between the germline ends. The CDR3 here is CASSFQGGQPQHF. The CDR3 DNA is TGCGCCAGCAGCTTCCAAGGGGGGCAGCCCCAGCATTTT.

This clone was recorded only once. Compared with germline, one end of the junction differs, possibly owing to a read error. Other DNA sequences in this sample translate to the same CDR3. The V gene is TRBV7-2, the J gene TRBJ2-3; perhaps TRBD1 as D (5 bases). The germline V gene has CDR1 SGHTA and CDR2 FQGNSA. The CDR3 length is 13 residues. This CDR3 is CASSFLGADTQYF. DNA for the CDR3: TGTGCCAGCAGCTTCCTTGGGGCAGATACGCAATATTTT.

This chain joins TRBV29-1 and TRBJ2-3; 9 nucleotides align to TRBD1. V was pared by 4 bases and J by 8 bases, with 10 bases of the junction left unmatched. Germline lookup yields CDR1 SQVTM and CDR2 ANQGSEA. The CDR3 has 14 residues. The CDR3, as DNA: TGCAGCGTTGGAGGGACAGGGCCGACCGTTACGCAGTATTTT. Its protein product is CSVGGTGPTVTQYF.

The chain recombines TRBV5-8 with TRBJ1-4; 11 nucleotides align to TRBD1. Germline V gene data show CDR1 as SGHTS and CDR2 as YDEGEE. The trim removed 4 bases at V and 2 bases at J, leaving 7 bases unmatched. The CDR3 contains 17 residues. The CDR3 region has the DNA TGTGCCAGCAGCAGTGGACAGGGGGCGCACACTAATGAAAAACTGTTTTTT. Its translation: CASSSGQGAHTNEKLFF.

The V gene is TRBV7-9, the J gene TRBJ1-4; 7 bases line up with TRBD1. The ends lost 3 bases at V and 5 bases at J; junction bases unmatched: 9. The CDR3 consists of 16 residues. Germline loops: CDR1 SEHNR, CDR2 FQNEAQ (reference sequence). CDR3 protein: CASSLIGDSANEKLFF. The CDR3 DNA follows: TGTGCCAGCAGCTTGATAGGGGACAGCGCGAATGAAAAACTGTTTTTT.

This chain connects TRBV6-6 to TRBJ2-1, with TRBD2 matching over 11 bases. The CDR3 has 15 residues. The V and J ends lost 6 bases and 8 bases, in that order; junction bases with no gene match: 9. Germline V gene data show CDR1 as MNHNY and CDR2 as SVGAGI (reference sequence). DNA of the CDR3: TGTGCCAGCAGACGAGGGACTAGCGGATTGGATGAGCAGTTCTTC. Amino acid sequence: CASRRGTSGLDEQFF.

J is TRBJ2-3 and V is TRBV10-3; 8 bases map to TRBD1. The V and J ends lost 4 bases and 4 bases, in that order; junction bases with no gene match: 1. The V gene's germline CDR1 is ENHRY and CDR2 SYGVKD. The CDR3 has 13 residues. The CDR3 protein is CAISGQGSDTQYF. In DNA, the CDR3 is TGTGCCATCAGTGGACAGGGGTCAGATACGCAGTATTTT.

The genes are TRBV29-1 and TRBJ2-7, with D maybe TRBD1 (6 bases). The V gene lost 6 bases and the J gene lost 0 bases, with 12 bases spanning the gap. Germline V lookup: CDR1 SQVTM, CDR2 ANQGSEA. This CDR3 has 13 amino acids. The CDR3 sequence: CSVLRDNSYEQYF. Here the CDR3 DNA reads TGCAGCGTGCTCCGGGACAACTCCTACGAGCAGTACTTC.

The table lists this clone with a few counts. The junction departs from the called germline gene at one end, perhaps through a read error. The rearrangement uses TRBV7-7 and TRBJ1-1; D call uncertain. The CDR3 consists of 13 residues. Germline V gene data show CDR1 as SSHAT and CDR2 as FNYEAQ (reference sequence). The CDR3 bases are TGTGCTAGCAGCTTAGAGGTTAACACTGAAGCTTTCTTT. Protein product: CASSLEVNTEAFF.